Shown below are 11 T cell receptor beta chains from a single sample sequenced in a study of shared clonotypes between healthy human individuals. Assay: immunoSEQ multiplex PCR; the TCRdb copy retains only in-frame clones and omits some. The table has fewer than 500,000 clones, roughly 85% seen once. Sequenced: PBMCs. The receptors derive from a middle-aged woman in good health. Some clones in this sample may be carry-over from other donors' samples.

CDR3 sequence: CASSSLLPSGETQYF. CDR3 DNA sequence: TGTGCCAGCAGTAGTTTACTCCCTAGCGGAGAGACCCAGTACTTC. The chain employs TRBV28 and TRBJ2-5, with 7 bases identical to TRBD2. The CDR3 has 15 amino acids. CDR1 and CDR2 from the germline V gene are MDHEN and SYDVKM. V was pared by 5 bases and J by 4 bases, with 10 bases of the junction left unmatched.

This sequence joins TRBV11-2 and TRBJ2-4; D not certain. There are 12 residues in the CDR3. V dropped 0 bases and J dropped 9 bases, with 6 bases sitting between them. Germline CDR1 reads SGHAT; CDR2 reads FQNNGV. The CDR3 DNA is TGTGCCAGCAGCTTAGATAGCATCATTCAGTACTTC. Its protein is CASSLDSIIQYF.

J is TRBJ2-7 and V is TRBV5-6, with TRBD2 identical over 8 bases. The CDR3 extends over 15 amino acids. CDR1 SGHDT and CDR2 YYEEEE come from the germline V gene. V lost 4 bases, J lost 3 bases, and 9 bases stayed unmatched. The CDR3 DNA follows: TGTGCCAGCAGCAGGAGTACTAGCGGCTTCTACGAGCAGTACTTC. Protein product: CASSRSTSGFYEQYF. Combining the CDR3 with reference TRBV5-6 and TRBJ2-7 gives the whole variable domain DAGVTQSPTHLIKTRGQQVTLRCSPKSGHDTVSWYQQALGQGPQFIFQYYEEEERQRGNFPDRFSGHQFPNYSSELNVNALLLGDSALYLCASSRSTSGFYEQYFGPGTRLTVT.

The CDR3, as DNA: TGTGCCAGCAGTTTATCGCAGGGTTGGTACGAGCAGTACTTC. This translates into CASSLSQGWYEQYF. The chain has TRBV27 and TRBJ2-7; D may be TRBD1 (5 bases). CDR1 and CDR2 (germline): MNHEY, SMNVEV (reference sequence). CDR3 length: 14 residues. Trimming pared 0 bases from V and 4 bases from J, leaving 10 bases between.

The V gene is TRBV7-2, the J gene TRBJ2-7; no definite D call. V gave up 0 bases and J gave up 4 bases, with 7 bases separating them. This CDR3 has 13 amino acids. Germline V gives CDR1 SGHTA, CDR2 FQGNSA. CDR3 in amino acids: CASSLAVGYEQYF. The DNA of the CDR3 is TGTGCCAGCAGCTTAGCGGTGGGTTACGAGCAGTACTTC.

The J gene is TRBJ2-5, the V gene TRBV7-3, with TRBD1 matching 7 bases. The CDR3 consists of 14 residues. The ends lost 5 bases at V and 1 base at J; junction bases unmatched: 4. CDR1 is SGHTA, CDR2 FQGTGA, per germline. CDR3 DNA sequence: TGTGCCAGCAGCCCCGGACAGGCCCAAGAGACCCAGTACTTC. Translating gives CASSPGQAQETQYF.

V gene TRBV11-2 combines with J gene TRBJ2-7; 8 bases fit TRBD2. The CDR3 totals 15 residues. The germline V gene encodes CDR1 SGHAT and CDR2 FQNNGV. Losses at the gene ends were 1 base for V and 4 bases for J; bases not matched to a gene: 6. The CDR3: CASSLAPAGVYEQYF. CDR3 DNA: TGTGCCAGCAGCTTAGCTCCAGCGGGAGTTTACGAGCAGTACTTC.

At least ten counts were recorded for this clone. This chain joins TRBV4-1 and TRBJ2-7; maybe TRBD2 (5 bases). Deletions cut 3 bases from V and 5 bases from J, with 11 bases between. CDR3 length: 13 amino acids. Per the germline V gene, CDR1 is MGHRA and CDR2 is YSYEKL. The CDR3 DNA reads TGCGCCAGCAGCCAGCGGGTGGGCCACGAGCAGTACTTC. Translation gives CASSQRVGHEQYF.

This chain connects TRBV5-1 to TRBJ2-7; D is uncertain. V gave up 2 bases and J gave up 0 bases, with 12 bases separating them. The length of the CDR3 is 15 residues. Germline CDR1 is SGHRS and CDR2 is YFSETQ. The CDR3 DNA follows: TGCGCCAGCAGCTTCGGACCGGGTGCCTCCTACGAGCAGTACTTC. Translation: CASSFGPGASYEQYF.

This clone was detected a few times. The chain couples TRBV30 to TRBJ1-1; D perhaps matches TRBD1 (5 bases). CDR3 size: 12 residues. The germline gives CDR1 GTSNPN, CDR2 SVGIG (reference sequence). V dropped 6 bases and J dropped 3 bases, with 11 bases sitting between them. CDR3 nucleotide sequence: TGTGCCTGTTGGGTACAGGACACTGAAGCTTTCTTT. Translated, it gives CACWVQDTEAFF.

This clone was recorded only once. This chain uses TRBV30 with TRBJ2-7; D might be TRBD2 (8 bases). V lost 4 bases and J lost 6, with 16 bases in between. Germline V gives CDR1 GTSNPN, CDR2 SVGIG (reference sequence). This CDR3 contains 13 residues. In nucleotides, the CDR3 is TGTGCCTGGACCACCAGGGGGACTAGCGAGCAGTACTTC. Its translation: CAWTTRGTSEQYF.